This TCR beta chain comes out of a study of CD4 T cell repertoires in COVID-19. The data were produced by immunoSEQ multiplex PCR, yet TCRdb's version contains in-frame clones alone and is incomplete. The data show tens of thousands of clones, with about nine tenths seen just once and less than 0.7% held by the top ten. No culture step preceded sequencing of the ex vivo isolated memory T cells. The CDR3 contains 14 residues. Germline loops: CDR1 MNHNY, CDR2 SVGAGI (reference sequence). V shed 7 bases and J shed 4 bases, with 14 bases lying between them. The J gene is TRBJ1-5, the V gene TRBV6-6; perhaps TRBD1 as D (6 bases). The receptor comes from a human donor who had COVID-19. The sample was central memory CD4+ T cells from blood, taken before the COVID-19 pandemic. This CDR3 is CASIGDRRNQPQHF. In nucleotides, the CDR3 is TGTGCCAGCATCGGCGACAGGAGGAATCAGCCCCAGCATTTT.